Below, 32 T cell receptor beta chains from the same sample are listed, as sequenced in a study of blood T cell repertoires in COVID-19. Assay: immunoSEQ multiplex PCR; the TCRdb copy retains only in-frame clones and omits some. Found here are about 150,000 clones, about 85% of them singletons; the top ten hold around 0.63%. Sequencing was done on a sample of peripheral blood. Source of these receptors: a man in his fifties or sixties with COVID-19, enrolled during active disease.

Written as DNA, the CDR3 is TGCAGTGCTCCACAGGGTCAGCCCCAGCATTTT. Its translation: CSAPQGQPQHF. This chain joins TRBV20-1 and TRBJ1-5, with a weak D call TRBD1 (6 bases). This CDR3 contains 11 residues. Germline V gene sequence: CDR1 DFQATT, CDR2 SNEGSKA (reference sequence). Trimming left V 5 bases short and J 6 bases short, with 8 bases between.

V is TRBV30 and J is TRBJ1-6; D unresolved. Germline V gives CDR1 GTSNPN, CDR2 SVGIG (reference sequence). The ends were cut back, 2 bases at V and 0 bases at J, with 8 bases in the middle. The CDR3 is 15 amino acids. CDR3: CAWSRLNSYNSPLHF. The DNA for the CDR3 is TGTGCCTGGAGTAGACTCAACTCCTATAATTCACCCCTCCACTTT.

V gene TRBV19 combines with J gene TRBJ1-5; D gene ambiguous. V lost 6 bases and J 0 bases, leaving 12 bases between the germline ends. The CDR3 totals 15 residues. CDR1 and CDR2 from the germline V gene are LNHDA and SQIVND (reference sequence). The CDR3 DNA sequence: TGTGCCAGTAGAGGACTGGAACATAGCAATCAGCCCCAGCATTTT. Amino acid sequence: CASRGLEHSNQPQHF. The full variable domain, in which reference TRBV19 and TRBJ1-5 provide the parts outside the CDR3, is DGGITQSPKYLFRKEGQNVTLSCEQNLNHDAMYWYRQDPGQGLRLIYYSQIVNDFQKGDIAEGYSVSREKKESFPLTVTSAQKNPTAFYLCASRGLEHSNQPQHFGDGTRLSIL.

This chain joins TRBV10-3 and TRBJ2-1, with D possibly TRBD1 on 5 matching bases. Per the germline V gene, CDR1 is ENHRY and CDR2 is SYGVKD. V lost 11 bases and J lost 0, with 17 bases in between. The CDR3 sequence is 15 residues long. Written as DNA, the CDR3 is TGTGCCTCATCAGGGTCAGACAACTCCTACAATGAGCAGTTCTTC. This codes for CASSGSDNSYNEQFF.

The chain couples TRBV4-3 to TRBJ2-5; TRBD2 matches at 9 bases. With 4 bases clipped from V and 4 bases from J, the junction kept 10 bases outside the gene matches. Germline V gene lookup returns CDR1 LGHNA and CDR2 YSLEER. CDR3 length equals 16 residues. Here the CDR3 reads CASSPSSGGVGETQYF. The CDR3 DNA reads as TGCGCCAGCAGCCCTAGTAGCGGGGGAGTAGGAGAGACCCAGTACTTC.

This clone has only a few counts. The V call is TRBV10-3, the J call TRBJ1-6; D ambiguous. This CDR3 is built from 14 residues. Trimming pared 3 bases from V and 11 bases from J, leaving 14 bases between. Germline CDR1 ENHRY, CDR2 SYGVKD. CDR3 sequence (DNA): TGTGCCATCAGTGAACTCGGTCGGCTAGCACCCCTCCACTTT. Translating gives CAISELGRLAPLHF.

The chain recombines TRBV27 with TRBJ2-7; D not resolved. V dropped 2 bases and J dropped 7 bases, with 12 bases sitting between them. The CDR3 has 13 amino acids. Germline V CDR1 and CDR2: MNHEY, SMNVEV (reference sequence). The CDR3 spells CASSLTPRSEQYF. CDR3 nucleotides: TGTGCCAGCAGTTTAACGCCTCGGTCGGAGCAGTACTTC.

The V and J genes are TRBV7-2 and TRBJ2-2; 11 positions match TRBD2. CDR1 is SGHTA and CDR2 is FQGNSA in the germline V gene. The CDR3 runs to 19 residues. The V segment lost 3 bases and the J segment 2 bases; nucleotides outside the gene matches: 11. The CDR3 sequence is CASSFTTSGRIRNTGELFF. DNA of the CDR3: TGTGCCAGCAGCTTTACCACTAGCGGGAGAATACGTAACACCGGGGAGCTGTTTTTT. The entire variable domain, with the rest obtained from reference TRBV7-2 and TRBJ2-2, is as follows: GAGVSQSPSNKVTEKGKDVELRCDPISGHTALYWYRQSLGQGLEFLIYFQGNSAPDKSGLPSDRFSAERTGGSVSTLTIQRTQQEDSAVYLCASSFTTSGRIRNTGELFFGEGSRLTVL.

DNA of the CDR3: TGTGCCAGCAGCTTCGCTAGCGGGGGGTTTATAGATACGCAGTATTTT. This sequence encodes CASSFASGGFIDTQYF. This chain uses TRBV5-8 with TRBJ2-3, with TRBD2 identical over 11 bases. The CDR3 contains 16 residues. Per the germline V gene, CDR1 is SGHTS and CDR2 is YDEGEE. Trimming at V came to 2 bases and at J to 5 bases, leaving 7 bases not matched to a gene.

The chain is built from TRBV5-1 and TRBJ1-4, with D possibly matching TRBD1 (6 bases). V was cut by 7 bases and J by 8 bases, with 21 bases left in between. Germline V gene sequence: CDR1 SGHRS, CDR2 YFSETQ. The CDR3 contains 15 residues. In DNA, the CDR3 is TGCGCCAGCTCCCCGACTGGGGGGCGGGGGGAAAAACTGTTTTTT. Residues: CASSPTGGRGEKLFF.

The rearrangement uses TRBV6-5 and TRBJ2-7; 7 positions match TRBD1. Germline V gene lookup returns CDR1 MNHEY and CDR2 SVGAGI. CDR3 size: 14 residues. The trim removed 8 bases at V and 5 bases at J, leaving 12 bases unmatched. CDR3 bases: TGTGCCAGCCACGCTAGGGGGCGGCGCAACGAGCAGTACTTC. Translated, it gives CASHARGRRNEQYF.

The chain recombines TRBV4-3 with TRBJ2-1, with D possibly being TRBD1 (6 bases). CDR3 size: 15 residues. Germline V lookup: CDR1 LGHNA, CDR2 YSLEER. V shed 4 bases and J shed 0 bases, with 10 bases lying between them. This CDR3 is CASSRGQSSYNEQFF. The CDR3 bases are TGCGCCAGCAGCCGAGGACAGAGCTCCTACAATGAGCAGTTCTTC.

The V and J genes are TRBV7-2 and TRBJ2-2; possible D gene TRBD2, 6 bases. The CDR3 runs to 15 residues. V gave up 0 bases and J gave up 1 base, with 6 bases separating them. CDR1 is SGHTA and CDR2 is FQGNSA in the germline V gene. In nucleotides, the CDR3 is TGTGCCAGCAGCTTAGCGGGAGGGAACACCGGGGAGCTGTTTTTT. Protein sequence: CASSLAGGNTGELFF.

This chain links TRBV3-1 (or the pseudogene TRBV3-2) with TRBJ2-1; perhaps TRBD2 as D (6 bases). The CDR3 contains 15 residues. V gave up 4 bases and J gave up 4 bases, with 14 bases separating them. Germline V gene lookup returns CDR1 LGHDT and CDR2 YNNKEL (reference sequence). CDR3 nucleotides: TGTGCCAGCAGCCCGGACTACGGGGGTTACAATGAGCAGTTCTTC. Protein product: CASSPDYGGYNEQFF.

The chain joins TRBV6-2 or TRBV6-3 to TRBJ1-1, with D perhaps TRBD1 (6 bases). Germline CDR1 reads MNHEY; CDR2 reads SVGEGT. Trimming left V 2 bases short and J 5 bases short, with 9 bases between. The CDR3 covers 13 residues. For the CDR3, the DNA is TGTGCCAGCAGTTACAAGAGGGGGACTGAAGCTTTCTTT. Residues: CASSYKRGTEAFF.

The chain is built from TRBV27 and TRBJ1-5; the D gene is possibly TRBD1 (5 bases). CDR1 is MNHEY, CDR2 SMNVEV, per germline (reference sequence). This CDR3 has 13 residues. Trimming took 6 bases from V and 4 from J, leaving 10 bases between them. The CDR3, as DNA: TGTGCCAGCAGGGGGGGAGGGAATCAGCCCCAGCATTTT. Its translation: CASRGGGNQPQHF.

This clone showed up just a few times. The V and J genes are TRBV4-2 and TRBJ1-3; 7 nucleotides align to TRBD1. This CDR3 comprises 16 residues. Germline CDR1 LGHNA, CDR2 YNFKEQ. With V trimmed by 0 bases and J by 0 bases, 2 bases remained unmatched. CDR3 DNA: TGTGCCAGCAGCCAAGATCCAGGGGGCTCTGGAAACACCATATATTTT. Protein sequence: CASSQDPGGSGNTIYF.

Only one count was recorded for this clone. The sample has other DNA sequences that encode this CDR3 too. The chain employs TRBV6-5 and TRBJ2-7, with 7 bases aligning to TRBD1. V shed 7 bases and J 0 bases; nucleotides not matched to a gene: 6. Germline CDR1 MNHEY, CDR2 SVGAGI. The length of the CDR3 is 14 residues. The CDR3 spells CASTLTGSSYEQYF. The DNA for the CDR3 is TGTGCCAGCACCCTGACAGGGAGCTCCTACGAGCAGTACTTC.

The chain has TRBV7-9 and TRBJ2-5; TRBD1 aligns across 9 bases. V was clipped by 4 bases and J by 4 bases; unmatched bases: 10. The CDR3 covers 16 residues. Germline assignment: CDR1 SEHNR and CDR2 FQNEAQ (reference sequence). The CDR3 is CASSSLPGQGGETQYF. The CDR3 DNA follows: TGTGCCAGCAGCTCCCTGCCGGGACAGGGAGGAGAGACCCAGTACTTC.

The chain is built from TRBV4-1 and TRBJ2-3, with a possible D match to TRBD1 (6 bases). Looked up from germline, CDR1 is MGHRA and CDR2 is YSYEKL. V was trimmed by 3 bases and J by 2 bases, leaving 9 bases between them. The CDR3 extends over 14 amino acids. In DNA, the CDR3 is TGCGCCAGCAGCCAGGGGGCTAACACAGATACGCAGTATTTT. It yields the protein CASSQGANTDTQYF.

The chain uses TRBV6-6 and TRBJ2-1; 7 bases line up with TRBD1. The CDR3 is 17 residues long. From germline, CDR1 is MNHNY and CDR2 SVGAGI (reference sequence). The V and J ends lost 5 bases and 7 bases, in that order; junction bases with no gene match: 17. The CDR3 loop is CASSHHRTGLVVNEQFF. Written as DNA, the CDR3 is TGTGCCAGCAGTCACCACAGGACAGGACTGGTAGTGAATGAGCAGTTCTTC.

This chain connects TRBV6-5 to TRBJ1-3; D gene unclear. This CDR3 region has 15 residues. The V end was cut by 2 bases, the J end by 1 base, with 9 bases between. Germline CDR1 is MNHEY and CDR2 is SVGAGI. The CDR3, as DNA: TGTGCCAGCAGTTACGATGGCCAATCTGGAAACACCATATATTTT. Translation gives CASSYDGQSGNTIYF.

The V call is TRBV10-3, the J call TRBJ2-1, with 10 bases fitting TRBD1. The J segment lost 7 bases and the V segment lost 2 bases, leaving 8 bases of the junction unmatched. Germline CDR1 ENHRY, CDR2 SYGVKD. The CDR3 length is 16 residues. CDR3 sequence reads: CAISEGGTGVGNEQFF. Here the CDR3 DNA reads TGTGCCATCAGTGAGGGCGGGACAGGGGTTGGGAATGAGCAGTTCTTC.

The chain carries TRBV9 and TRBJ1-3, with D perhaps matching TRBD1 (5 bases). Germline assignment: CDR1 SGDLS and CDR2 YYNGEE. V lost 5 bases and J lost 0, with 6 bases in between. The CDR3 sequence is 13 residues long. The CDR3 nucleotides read TGTGCCAGCAGGGGGGGCTCTGGAAACACCATATATTTT. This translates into CASRGGSGNTIYF.

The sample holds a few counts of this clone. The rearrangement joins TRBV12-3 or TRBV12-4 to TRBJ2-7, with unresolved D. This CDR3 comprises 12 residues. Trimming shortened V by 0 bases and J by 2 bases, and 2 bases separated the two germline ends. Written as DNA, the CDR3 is TGTGCCAGCAGTTTAGCTACCTACGAGCAGTACTTC. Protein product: CASSLATYEQYF.

The CDR3: CSVREGDYEQYF. The CDR3 region has the DNA TGCAGCGTTAGGGAGGGTGACTACGAGCAGTACTTC. The rearrangement joins TRBV29-1 to TRBJ2-7; TRBD2 matches 7 bases. The germline CDR1 and CDR2 sequences are SQVTM and ANQGSEA. The CDR3 runs to 12 residues. V lost 5 bases, J lost 3 bases, and 4 bases stayed unmatched.

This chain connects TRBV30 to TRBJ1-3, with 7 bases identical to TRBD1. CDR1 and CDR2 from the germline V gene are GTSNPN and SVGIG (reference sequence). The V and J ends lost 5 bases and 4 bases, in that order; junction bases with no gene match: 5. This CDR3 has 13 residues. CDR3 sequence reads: CAWGKQGGNTIYF. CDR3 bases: TGTGCCTGGGGAAAACAGGGGGGAAACACCATATATTTT.

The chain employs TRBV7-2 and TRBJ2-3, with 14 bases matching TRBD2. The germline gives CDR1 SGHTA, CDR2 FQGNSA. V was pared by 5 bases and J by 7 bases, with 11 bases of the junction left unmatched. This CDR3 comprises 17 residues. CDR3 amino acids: CASSERLAGGLANTQYF. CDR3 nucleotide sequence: TGTGCCAGCAGCGAAAGACTAGCGGGAGGGCTCGCGAATACGCAGTATTTT.

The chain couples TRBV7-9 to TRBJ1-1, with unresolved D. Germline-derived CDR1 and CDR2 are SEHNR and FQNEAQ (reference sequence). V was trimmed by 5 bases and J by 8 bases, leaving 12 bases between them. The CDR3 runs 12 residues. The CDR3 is CASSPGREEAFF. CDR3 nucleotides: TGTGCCAGCAGCCCCGGACGGGAGGAAGCTTTCTTT. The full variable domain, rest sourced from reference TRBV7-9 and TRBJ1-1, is DTGVSQNPRHKITKRGQNVTFRCDPISEHNRLYWYRQTLGQGPEFLTYFQNEAQLEKSRLLSDRFSAERPKGSFSTLEIQRTEQGDSAMYLCASSPGREEAFFGQGTRLTVV.

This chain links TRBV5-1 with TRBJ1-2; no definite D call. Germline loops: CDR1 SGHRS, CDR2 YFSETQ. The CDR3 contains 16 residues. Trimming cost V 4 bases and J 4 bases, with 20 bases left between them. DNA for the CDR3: TGCGCCAGCAGCGAGGACGGGAGCCTGAGGCTCTATGGCTACACCTTC. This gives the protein CASSEDGSLRLYGYTF.

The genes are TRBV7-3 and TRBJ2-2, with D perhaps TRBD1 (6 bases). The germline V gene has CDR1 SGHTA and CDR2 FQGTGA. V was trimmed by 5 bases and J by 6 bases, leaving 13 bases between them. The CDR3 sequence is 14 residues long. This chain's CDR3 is CASSLLQGPGELFF. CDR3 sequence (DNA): TGTGCCAGCAGCCTGTTACAGGGTCCCGGGGAGCTGTTTTTT.

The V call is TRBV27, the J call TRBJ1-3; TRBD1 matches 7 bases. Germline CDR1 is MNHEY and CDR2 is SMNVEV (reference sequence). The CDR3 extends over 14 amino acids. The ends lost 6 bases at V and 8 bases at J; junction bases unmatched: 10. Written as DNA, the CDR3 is TGTGCCAGCAGGCCGACAGGGTTGGCAGACACCATATATTTT. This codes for CASRPTGLADTIYF.